These 28 T cell receptor beta chains originate from one sample sequenced in a study of post-analysis software for immune sequencing data. Overall study findings and caveats: In patients, about 5 TRBV segments were more frequent than in controls, with TRBV5-6, TRBV5-1 and TRBV20-1 among them.

Every TCR beta cDNA library bore unique molecular identifiers. Using its own MiXCR run on the PCR reads, TCRdb lists one record per CDR3 protein. The repertoire holds 450,000 to 650,000 distinct CDR3 sequences, 40% to 50% seen once, with about 1.5% in the top ten. Antigens for these TCRs are unknown. The sequenced material came from blood. All receptors come from a girl aged 5-17 years with multiple sclerosis.

This clonotype was seen only a few times. The V call is TRBV5-1, the J call TRBJ2-4; 8 nucleotides line up with TRBD1. The CDR3 length is 16 residues. Germline CDR1 SGHRS, CDR2 YFSETQ. The V segment lost 5 bases and the J segment 8 bases; nucleotides outside the gene matches: 15. Written as DNA, the CDR3 is TGCGCCAGCAGACAAGCGGCCGGGACAGGAATGGACATTCAGTACTTC. It is translated as CASRQAAGTGMDIQYF.

The chain employs TRBV12-3 or TRBV12-4 and TRBJ2-4, with D possibly being TRBD2 (7 bases). The J call may be wrong; the DNA end is better matched by TRBJ2-5. The CDR3 covers 14 residues. The CDR3 here is CASSLRGGDETQYF. The CDR3 nucleotides read TGTGCCAGCAGTCTCCGAGGGGGGGATGAGACCCAGTACTTC.

CDR3 sequence (DNA): TGCAGTGCGGAGGTGGGGACAGGGAATACCCAAGAGACCCAGTACTTC. Protein product: CSAEVGTGNTQETQYF. The V gene is TRBV20-1, the J gene TRBJ2-5, with 9 bases aligning to TRBD1. V shed 6 bases, J shed 1 base, and the junction held 12 bases outside the gene matches. Germline-derived CDR1 and CDR2 are DFQATT and SNEGSKA (reference sequence). There are 16 residues in the CDR3.

This clonotype came up a few times. The rearrangement joins TRBV20-1 to TRBJ1-2; 9 bases are a match to TRBD1. Germline V lookup: CDR1 DFQATT, CDR2 SNEGSKA (reference sequence). V trimming: 6 bases; J trimming: 5 bases; junction bases outside the gene matches: 7. The CDR3 covers 13 residues. The CDR3 nucleotides read TGCAGTGCCTGGGTGGACAGGGGATATGGCTACACCTTC. As protein: CSAWVDRGYGYTF.

This clonotype was counted between two and nine times. The chain carries TRBV2 and TRBJ2-7; D unresolved. Trimming left V 2 bases short and J 2 bases short, with 13 bases between. This CDR3 is built from 15 residues. Per germline, CDR1 SNHLY and CDR2 FYNNEI. CDR3 residues: CASSESSALTYEQYF. DNA for the CDR3: TGTGCCAGCAGTGAATCCAGCGCGTTAACCTACGAGCAGTACTTC.

This clonotype occurred a few times. The chain combines TRBV20-1 with TRBJ2-5, with D unclear. CDR1 is DFQATT and CDR2 is SNEGSKA in the germline V gene (reference sequence). The length of the CDR3 is 15 residues. V was pared by 5 bases and J by 2 bases, with 18 bases between. The CDR3 protein is CSASQTYQLQETQYF. In DNA, the CDR3 is TGCAGTGCTTCCCAGACTTACCAGTTACAAGAGACCCAGTACTTC.

The table lists this clonotype with a few counts. V is TRBV3-1 and J is TRBJ2-1; D remains unclear. Germline CDR1 is LGHDT and CDR2 is YNNKEL (reference sequence). The CDR3 contains 13 residues. The V end lost 4 bases, the J end lost 5 bases, and 9 bases lay between the germline ends. The CDR3 loop reads CASSRLMHNEQFF. CDR3 DNA sequence: TGTGCCAGCAGCCGGTTGATGCACAATGAGCAGTTCTTC.

This rearrangement joins TRBV29-1 to TRBJ2-7; the D gene could be TRBD1 or TRBD2 (5 bases each). The V gene's germline CDR1 is SQVTM and CDR2 ANQGSEA. Between the trimmed V and J ends, which lost 6 bases and 1 base, there was a span of 13 bases. The CDR3 sequence is 13 residues long. CDR3 amino acids: CSVGVSRSYEQYF. CDR3 sequence (DNA): TGCAGCGTGGGGGTCAGTCGTTCCTACGAGCAGTACTTC.

The chain couples TRBV19 to TRBJ2-5; no definite D call. Germline assignment: CDR1 LNHDA and CDR2 SQIVND (reference sequence). The V end was cut by 1 base, the J end by 0 bases, with 9 bases between. This CDR3 has 15 residues. CDR3: CASSIVGPNQETQYF. The CDR3 DNA follows: TGTGCCAGTAGTATAGTCGGACCAAACCAAGAGACCCAGTACTTC.

The chain recombines TRBV4-1 with TRBJ2-5; a weak D match, TRBD1 (6 bases). The J call is in doubt because the DNA end fits TRBJ2-7 better. CDR3 length: 14 amino acids. Germline CDR1 and CDR2: MGHRA and YSYEKL. CDR3 amino acids: CASSPGRGQGEQYF. CDR3 DNA sequence: TGCGCCAGCAGCCCCGGCAGGGGTCAGGGCGAGCAGTACTTC.

The V call is TRBV11-1, the J call TRBJ2-7, with 7 positions matching TRBD1. Trimming cost V 0 bases and J 4 bases; bases outside gene matches: 9. The CDR3 is 16 residues long. Germline CDR1 reads SGHAT; CDR2 reads FQDESV (reference sequence). The CDR3 reads CASSLAGTALRYEQYF. Here the CDR3 DNA reads TGTGCCAGCAGCTTAGCGGGGACAGCGCTTCGGTACGAGCAGTACTTC. Based on the CDR3 plus reference TRBV11-1 and TRBJ2-7, the full variable domain is EAEVAQSPRYKITEKSQAVAFWCDPISGHATLYWYRQILGQGPELLVQFQDESVVDDSQLPKDRFSAERLKGVDSTLKIQPAELGDSAMYLCASSLAGTALRYEQYFGPGTRLTVT.

The V gene is TRBV20-1, the J gene TRBJ1-5, with D unclear. V was shortened by 0 bases and J by 4 bases, with 13 bases between the two germline ends. Germline lookup yields CDR1 DFQATT and CDR2 SNEGSKA (reference sequence). This CDR3 is 15 amino acids long. CDR3 sequence: CSARDTQIVNQPQHF. DNA of the CDR3: TGCAGTGCTAGAGATACGCAGATCGTTAATCAGCCCCAGCATTTT.

The rearrangement uses TRBV7-2 and TRBJ1-2; no clear D. The V and J ends lost 2 bases and 7 bases respectively, with 14 bases between them. Per the germline V gene, CDR1 is SGHTA and CDR2 is FQGNSA. This CDR3 spans 14 amino acids. The CDR3 protein is CASSLTSLTSGYTF. The CDR3 DNA is TGTGCCAGCAGCTTAACGTCTCTAACCTCTGGCTACACCTTC.

The genes are TRBV5-1 and TRBJ1-3; D gene ambiguous. The germline CDR1 and CDR2 sequences are SGHRS and YFSETQ. V was clipped by 3 bases and J by 1 base, with 8 bases between them. The CDR3 spans 14 residues. This CDR3 is CASSYRPSGNTIYF. DNA of the CDR3: TGCGCCAGCAGCTATCGACCTTCTGGAAACACCATATATTTT.

This clonotype has more than one count but fewer than ten. The chain links TRBV20-1 to TRBJ2-5; D may be TRBD1 (5 bases). The CDR3 has 12 residues. The germline gives CDR1 DFQATT, CDR2 SNEGSKA (reference sequence). V lost 3 bases and J 5 bases, leaving 10 bases between the germline ends. CDR3 sequence: CSARVQGETQYF. Written as DNA, the CDR3 is TGCAGTGCTAGGGTTCAGGGTGAGACCCAGTACTTC.

In its sample, this clonotype was seen a few times. The V call is TRBV4-1, the J call TRBJ1-6, with D possibly TRBD1 on 5 matching bases. The V end was cut by 2 bases, the J end by 5 bases, with 13 bases between. Germline lookup yields CDR1 MGHRA and CDR2 YSYEKL. The length of the CDR3 is 16 residues. In nucleotides, the CDR3 is TGCGCCAGCAGCCAACCCCCAGGGTACAATAATTCACCCCTCCACTTT. Residues: CASSQPPGYNNSPLHF.

The CDR3 region is CSVKTGIHASTDTQYF. In DNA form, the CDR3 reads TGCAGCGTGAAAACAGGGATCCACGCAAGCACAGATACGCAGTATTTT. The chain is built from TRBV29-1 and TRBJ2-3, with TRBD1 as a possible D gene (6 bases). CDR1 is SQVTM and CDR2 is ANQGSEA in the germline V gene. This CDR3 comprises 16 residues. V shed 6 bases and J shed 0 bases, with 19 bases lying between them.

A few counts support this clonotype. J is TRBJ2-3 and V is TRBV24-1; 9 bases are a match to TRBD2. CDR1 and CDR2 (germline): KGHDR, SFDVKD. The trim removed 0 bases at V and 4 bases at J, leaving 13 bases unmatched. The CDR3 consists of 19 residues. The CDR3 loop is CATSDLKREDPNRADTQYF. As DNA, the CDR3 is TGTGCCACCAGTGATTTGAAGCGGGAGGATCCAAATCGAGCAGATACGCAGTATTTT.

This chain joins TRBV6-6 and TRBJ1-3, with 7 bases fitting TRBD1. There are 15 residues in the CDR3. Per germline, CDR1 MNHNY and CDR2 SVGAGI (reference sequence). V shed 6 bases, J shed 0 bases, and the junction held 5 bases outside the gene matches. The CDR3 bases are TGTGCCAGCAGCTCGACAGGGAGCTCTGGAAACACCATATATTTT. It yields the protein CASSSTGSSGNTIYF.

The V gene is TRBV6-5, the J gene TRBJ1-5, with no clear D. The CDR3 is 12 amino acids. Germline V gene sequence: CDR1 MNHEY, CDR2 SVGAGI. The germline V and J ends were trimmed by 10 bases and 2 bases, with 9 bases remaining between them. In DNA, the CDR3 is TGTGCCACATCAAGTGGCAATCAGCCCCAGCATTTT. Its protein product is CATSSGNQPQHF.

The gene calls are TRBV6-1 and TRBJ2-1; D remains unclear. The CDR3 is 15 residues long. With 1 base removed from V and 0 bases from J, the gap between germline ends came to 7 bases. Looked up from germline, CDR1 is MNHNS and CDR2 is SASEGT. The CDR3 DNA reads TGTGCCAGCAGTGAAGAAGAGAGCTCCTACAATGAGCAGTTCTTC. It codes for CASSEEESSYNEQFF.

About this clonotype: The junction and the germline gene differ at one end; a read error may be behind it. The V gene is TRBV7-2, the J gene TRBJ1-4; 7 nucleotides line up with TRBD1. Germline values: CDR1 SGHTA, CDR2 FQGNSA. The length of the CDR3 is 17 residues. DNA for the CDR3: TGTGCCTGCAGCCCCACGGGGACAGTTGCAACTAATGAAAAACTGTTTTTT. The encoded protein is CACSPTGTVATNEKLFF. Based on the CDR3 plus reference TRBV7-2 and TRBJ1-4, the full variable domain is GAGVSQSPSNKVTEKGKDVELRCDPISGHTALYWYRQSLGQGLEFLIYFQGNSAPDKSGLPSDRFSAERTGGSVSTLTIQRTQQEDSAVYLCACSPTGTVATNEKLFFGSGTQLSVL.

The V gene is TRBV12-3 or TRBV12-4, the J gene TRBJ1-1; D gene ambiguous. Trimming stripped 1 base from V and 0 bases from J, with 18 bases between. This CDR3 has 18 amino acids. The CDR3 region has the DNA TGTGCCAGCAGTTTAGGGGGAACACGGCGTGCAATGAACACTGAAGCTTTCTTT. It translates to CASSLGGTRRAMNTEAFF.

The table lists this clonotype with a few counts. The genes are TRBV7-8 and TRBJ2-4; D is perhaps TRBD1 (6 bases). The DNA end is a closer match to TRBJ2-7, so the J assignment may be wrong. CDR1 is SGHVS, CDR2 FQNEAQ, per germline. CDR3 size: 15 residues. The CDR3 DNA is TGTGCCAGCAGCTTAGACAGGGCCAACGTGAACGAGCAGTACTTC. Residues: CASSLDRANVNEQYF.

This clonotype was recorded a few times. The chain joins TRBV20-1 to TRBJ2-3; tentatively, D is TRBD2 (5 bases). Trimming cost V 6 bases and J 1 base, with 14 bases left between them. CDR3 size: 14 residues. Germline CDR1 and CDR2: DFQATT and SNEGSKA (reference sequence). CDR3 protein: CSAREDGGTDTQYF. The CDR3, as DNA: TGCAGTGCGCGCGAAGACGGGGGCACAGATACGCAGTATTTT.

The chain carries TRBV10-3 and TRBJ2-7; 13 bases are shared with TRBD2. The CDR3 sequence is 16 residues long. Germline values: CDR1 ENHRY, CDR2 SYGVKD. V shed 7 bases, J shed 1 base, and the junction held 7 bases outside the gene matches. The CDR3 here is CAITPTSGGASYEQYF. CDR3 bases: TGTGCCATCACTCCTACTAGCGGGGGGGCGTCCTACGAGCAGTACTTC.

This clonotype was observed a few times. The rearrangement links TRBV2 to TRBJ2-3, with D perhaps matching TRBD1 or TRBD2 (5 bases each). Germline-derived CDR1 and CDR2 are SNHLY and FYNNEI. The CDR3 has 14 amino acids. V lost 7 bases to trimming and J lost 2 bases, with 13 bases between them. CDR3 DNA sequence: TGTGCCAGCACGATTGGGACGGACACAGATACGCAGTATTTT. This codes for CASTIGTDTDTQYF.

This clonotype was counted between two and nine times. The chain couples TRBV25-1 to TRBJ1-2; D is unclear. Germline-derived CDR1 and CDR2 are MGHDK and SYGVNS. Trimming removed 1 base from V and 6 bases from J, with 12 bases in between. CDR3 size: 14 residues. The DNA of the CDR3 is TGTGCCAGCAGTGAATTCGGCAGAACAAATGGCTACACCTTC. Translated: CASSEFGRTNGYTF.